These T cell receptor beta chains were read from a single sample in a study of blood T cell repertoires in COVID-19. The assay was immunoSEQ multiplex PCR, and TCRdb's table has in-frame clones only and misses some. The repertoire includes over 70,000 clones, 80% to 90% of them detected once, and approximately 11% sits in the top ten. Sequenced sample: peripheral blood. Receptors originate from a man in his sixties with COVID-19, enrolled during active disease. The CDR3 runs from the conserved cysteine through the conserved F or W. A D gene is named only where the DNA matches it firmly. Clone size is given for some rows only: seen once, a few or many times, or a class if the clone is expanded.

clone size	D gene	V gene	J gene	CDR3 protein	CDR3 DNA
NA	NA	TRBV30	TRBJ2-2	CAWSALADTGELFF	TGTGCCTGGAGTGCACTAGCTGACACCGGGGAGCTGTTTTTT
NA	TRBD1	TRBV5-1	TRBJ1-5	CASSLGQGQPQHF	TGCGCCAGCAGCTTGGGACAGGGTCAGCCCCAGCATTTT
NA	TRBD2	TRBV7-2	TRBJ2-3	CASSPRTSSADTQYF	TGTGCCAGCAGCCCCCGGACTAGCTCGGCCGATACGCAGTATTTT
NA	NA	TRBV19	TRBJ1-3	CASSRRAGRGSGNTIYF	TGTGCCAGTAGCAGAAGGGCAGGGCGAGGCTCTGGAAACACCATATATTTT
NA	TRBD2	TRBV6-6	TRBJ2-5	CASSYRRELETQYF	TGTGCCAGCAGTTACCGGCGGGAGCTGGAGACCCAGTACTTC
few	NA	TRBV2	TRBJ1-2	CASSDGGRAYGYTF	TGTGCCAGCAGTGATGGGGGCAGGGCTTATGGCTACACCTTC
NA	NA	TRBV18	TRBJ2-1	CASSPEISSYNEQFF	TGTGCCAGCTCACCGGAGATTAGCTCCTACAATGAGCAGTTCTTC
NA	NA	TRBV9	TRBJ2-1	CASSVVRGSYNEQFF	TGTGCCAGCAGCGTAGTAAGGGGATCCTACAATGAGCAGTTCTTC
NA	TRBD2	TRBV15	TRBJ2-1	CATSRDSGTYNEQFF	TGTGCCACCAGCAGAGATAGCGGGACATACAATGAGCAGTTCTTC
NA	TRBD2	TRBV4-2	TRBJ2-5	CASSHRLAGGRETQYF	TGTGCCAGCAGCCACCGCTTAGCGGGGGGGCGGGAGACCCAGTACTTC
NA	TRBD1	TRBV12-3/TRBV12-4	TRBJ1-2	CASSFDRANGYTF	TGTGCCAGCAGTTTCGACAGGGCGAATGGCTACACCTTC
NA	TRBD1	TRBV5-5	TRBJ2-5	CASRFTGTGGFQETQYF	TGTGCCAGCAGATTCACCGGGACAGGGGGCTTTCAAGAGACCCAGTACTTC
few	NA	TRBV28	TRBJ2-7	CASSQEGAGYF	TGTGCCAGCAGTCAAGAGGGTGCTGGGTACTTC
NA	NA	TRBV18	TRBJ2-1	CASSPNSDNEQFF	TGTGCCAGCTCACCTAATTCAGACAATGAGCAGTTCTTC
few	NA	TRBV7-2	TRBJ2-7	CASSLELGYEQYF	TGTGCCAGCAGCTTAGAACTAGGCTACGAGCAGTACTTC
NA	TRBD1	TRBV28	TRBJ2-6	CASSFRQGAIGANVLTF	TGTGCCAGCAGTTTCAGACAGGGGGCCATCGGGGCCAACGTCCTGACTTTC
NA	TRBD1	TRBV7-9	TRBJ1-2	CASSLDPGGFYGYTF	TGTGCCAGCAGCTTAGATCCAGGGGGATTTTATGGCTACACCTTC
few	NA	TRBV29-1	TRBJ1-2	CSVDFQGGKGYTF	TGCAGCGTTGATTTCCAGGGTGGAAAAGGCTACACCTTC
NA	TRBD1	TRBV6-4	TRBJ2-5	CASSDSDRGPHHQETQYF	TGTGCCAGCAGTGACTCCGACAGGGGACCCCACCACCAAGAGACCCAGTACTTC
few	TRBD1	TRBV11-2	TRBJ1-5	CASSLDTGENRPQHF	TGTGCCAGCAGCTTAGATACAGGGGAAAATCGGCCCCAGCATTTT
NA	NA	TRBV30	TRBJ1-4	CAWSGQSGEKLFF	TGTGCCTGGAGCGGACAGTCTGGCGAAAAACTGTTTTTT
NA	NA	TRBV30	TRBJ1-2	CAWSSGTRGYTF	TGTGCCTGGAGTTCGGGGACTCGTGGCTACACCTTC
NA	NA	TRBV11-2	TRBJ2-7	CASSWSGLGSEQYF	TGTGCCAGCAGCTGGAGCGGCTTAGGGAGCGAGCAGTACTTC
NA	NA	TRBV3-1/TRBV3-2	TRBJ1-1	CASSKSTGEAFF	TGTGCCAGCAGCAAAAGCACGGGTGAAGCTTTCTTT
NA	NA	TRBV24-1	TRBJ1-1	CATSDNQGNTEAFF	TGTGCCACCAGTGACAATCAGGGGAACACTGAAGCTTTCTTT
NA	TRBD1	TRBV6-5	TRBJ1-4	CASSYPKTGVEEKLFF	TGTGCCAGCAGTTACCCTAAAACAGGGGTGGAGGAAAAACTGTTTTTT
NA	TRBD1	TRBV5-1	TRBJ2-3	CASRRGGTGVFDTQYF	TGCGCCAGCAGGCGGGGCGGGACAGGAGTATTCGATACGCAGTATTTT
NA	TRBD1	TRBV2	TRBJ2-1	CASSTRQGDNTDEQFF	TGTGCCAGCAGTACCCGACAGGGGGACAATACGGATGAGCAGTTCTTC
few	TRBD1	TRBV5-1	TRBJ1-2	CASSPGQGPGYTF	TGCGCCAGCAGCCCCGGACAGGGTCCGGGCTACACCTTC
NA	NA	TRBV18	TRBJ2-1	CASSTRLGGAGHNEQFF	TGTGCCAGCTCAACCAGGCTCGGGGGAGCAGGCCACAATGAGCAGTTCTTC
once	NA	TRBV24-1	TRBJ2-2	CATSDGQFSGELFF	TGTGCCACCAGTGATGGACAGTTTTCCGGGGAGCTGTTTTTT
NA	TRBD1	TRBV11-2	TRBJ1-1	CASSLGLTGGQGQAFF	TGTGCCAGCAGCTTAGGTCTAACCGGGGGACAGGGGCAAGCTTTCTTT
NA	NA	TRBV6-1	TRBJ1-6	CASSEIETRNNSPLHF	TGTGCCAGCAGTGAAATCGAGACACGGAATAATTCACCCCTCCACTTT
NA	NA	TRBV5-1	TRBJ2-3	CASSLEAGQFTDTQYF	TGCGCCAGCAGCTTGGAGGCGGGACAGTTCACAGATACGCAGTATTTT
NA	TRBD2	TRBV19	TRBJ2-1	CASSFLAGVVNEQFF	TGTGCCAGTAGTTTCCTAGCGGGAGTCGTCAATGAGCAGTTCTTC
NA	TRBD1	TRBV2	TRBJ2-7	CASSQDRGQNEQYF	TGTGCCAGCTCACAGGACAGGGGGCAGAACGAGCAGTACTTC
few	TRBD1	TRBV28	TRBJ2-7	CASSLGQGSGRAYEQYF	TGTGCCAGCAGTTTAGGACAGGGGTCTGGCCGCGCCTACGAGCAGTACTTC
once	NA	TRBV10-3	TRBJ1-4	CAISDEARGEKLFF	TGTGCCATCAGTGATGAGGCTCGAGGTGAAAAACTGTTTTTT
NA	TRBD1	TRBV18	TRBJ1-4	CASSPPGQGAIKEKLFF	TGTGCCAGCTCACCCCCGGGACAGGGGGCCATTAAGGAAAAACTGTTTTTT
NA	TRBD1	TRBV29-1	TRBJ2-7	CSVGASGTAYGEQYF	TGCAGCGTTGGGGCCTCCGGGACAGCCTATGGGGAGCAGTACTTC
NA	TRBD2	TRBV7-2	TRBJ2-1	CASSFLGLAQSEQFF	TGTGCCAGCAGCTTTTTAGGACTAGCTCAGAGTGAGCAGTTCTTC
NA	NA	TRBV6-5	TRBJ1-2	CASSYSDSPNDYGYTF	TGTGCCAGCAGTTACTCTGACTCCCCCAATGACTATGGCTACACCTTC
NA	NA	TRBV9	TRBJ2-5	CASSKLDQETQYF	TGTGCCAGCAGTAAATTAGACCAAGAGACCCAGTACTTC
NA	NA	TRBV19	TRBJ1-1	CASIRAGGAFF	TGTGCCAGTATCCGAGCCGGGGGGGCTTTCTTT
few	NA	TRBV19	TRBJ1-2	CASSIGEEGYTF	TGTGCCAGTAGTATAGGGGAGGAGGGCTACACCTTC
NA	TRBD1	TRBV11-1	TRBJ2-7	CASSATGTDDEQYF	TGTGCCAGCAGCGCCACTGGGACAGATGACGAGCAGTACTTC
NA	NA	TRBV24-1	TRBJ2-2	CATSEPGIGELFF	TGTGCCACCAGTGAACCAGGGATAGGGGAGCTGTTTTTT